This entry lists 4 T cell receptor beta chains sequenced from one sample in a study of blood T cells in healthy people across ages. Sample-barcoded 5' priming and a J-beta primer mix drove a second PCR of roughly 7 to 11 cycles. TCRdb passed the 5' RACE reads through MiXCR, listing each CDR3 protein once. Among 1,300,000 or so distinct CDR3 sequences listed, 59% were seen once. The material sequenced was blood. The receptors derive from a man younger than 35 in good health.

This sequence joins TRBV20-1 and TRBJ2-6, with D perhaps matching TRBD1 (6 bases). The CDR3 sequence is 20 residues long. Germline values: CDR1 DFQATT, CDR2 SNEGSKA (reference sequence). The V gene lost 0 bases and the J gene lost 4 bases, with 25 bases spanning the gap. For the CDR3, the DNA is TGCAGTGCTAGAGAATGGGGGCTAGCTCCTCTAGCTTCCGGGGCCAACGTCCTGACTTTC. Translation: CSAREWGLAPLASGANVLTF.

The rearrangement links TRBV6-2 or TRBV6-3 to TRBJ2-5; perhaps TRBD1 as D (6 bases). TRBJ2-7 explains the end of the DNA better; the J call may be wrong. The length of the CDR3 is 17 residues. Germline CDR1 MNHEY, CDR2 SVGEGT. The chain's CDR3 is CASSYHYPEAQGYEQYF. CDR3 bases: TGTGCCAGCAGTTATCATTACCCTGAAGCACAGGGCTACGAGCAGTACTTC.

CDR3 region: CASSVSLGTSGTYEQYF. The CDR3 DNA follows: TGCGCCAGCAGCGTATCCCTGGGGACTAGCGGAACCTACGAGCAGTACTTC. This chain joins TRBV5-1 and TRBJ2-7; 11 positions agree with TRBD2. Per the germline V gene, CDR1 is SGHRS and CDR2 is YFSETQ. This CDR3 comprises 17 residues. With 4 bases clipped from V and 2 bases from J, the junction kept 11 bases outside the gene matches.

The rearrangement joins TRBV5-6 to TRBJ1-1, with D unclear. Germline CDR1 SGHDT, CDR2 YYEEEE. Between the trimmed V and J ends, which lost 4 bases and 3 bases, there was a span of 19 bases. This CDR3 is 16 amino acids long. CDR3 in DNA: TGTGCCAGCAGCCTCCTTCGGTCGTTCCTTCACACTGAAGCTTTCTTT. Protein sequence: CASSLLRSFLHTEAFF.